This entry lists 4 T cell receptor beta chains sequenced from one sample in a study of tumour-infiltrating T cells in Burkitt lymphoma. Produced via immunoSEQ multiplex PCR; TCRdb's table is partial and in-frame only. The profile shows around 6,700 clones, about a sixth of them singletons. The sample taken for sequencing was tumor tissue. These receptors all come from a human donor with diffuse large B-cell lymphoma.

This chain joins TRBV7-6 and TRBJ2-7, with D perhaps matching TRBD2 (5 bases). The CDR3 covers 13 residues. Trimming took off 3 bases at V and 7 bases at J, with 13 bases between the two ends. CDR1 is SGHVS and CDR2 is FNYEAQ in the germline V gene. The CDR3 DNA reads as TGTGCCAGCAGCTTTTCGACCGAGCGGGAGCAGTACTTC. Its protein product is CASSFSTEREQYF. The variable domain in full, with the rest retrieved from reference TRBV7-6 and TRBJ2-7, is GAGVSQSPRYKVTKRGQDVALRCDPISGHVSLYWYRQALGQGPEFLTYFNYEAQQDKSGLPNDRFSAERPEGSISTLTIQRTEQRDSAMYRCASSFSTEREQYFGPGTRLTVT.

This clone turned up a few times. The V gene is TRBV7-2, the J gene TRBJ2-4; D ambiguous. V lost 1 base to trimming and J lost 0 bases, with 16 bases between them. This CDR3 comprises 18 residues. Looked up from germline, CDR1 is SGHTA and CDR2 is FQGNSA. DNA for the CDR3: TGTGCCAGCAGCTTAGTACGTTCTAGTTCGGTAGCCAAAAACATTCAGTACTTC. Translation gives CASSLVRSSSVAKNIQYF.

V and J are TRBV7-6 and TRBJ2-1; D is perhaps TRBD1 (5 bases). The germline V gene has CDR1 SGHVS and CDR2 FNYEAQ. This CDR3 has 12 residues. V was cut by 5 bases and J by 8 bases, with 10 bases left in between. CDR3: CASSPGSDEQFF. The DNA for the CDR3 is TGTGCCAGCAGCCCAGGGTCTGATGAGCAGTTCTTC.

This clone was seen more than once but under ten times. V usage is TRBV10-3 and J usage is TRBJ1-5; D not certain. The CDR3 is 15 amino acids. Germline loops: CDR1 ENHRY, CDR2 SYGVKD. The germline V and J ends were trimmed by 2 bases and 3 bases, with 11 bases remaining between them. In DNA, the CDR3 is TGTGCCATCAGTGAGGTCTGGGTGGACAATCAGCCCCAGCATTTT. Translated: CAISEVWVDNQPQHF.